These 32 T cell receptor beta chains were sequenced from one sample in a study of T cells after yellow fever vaccination (dated 2019 in TCRdb). Library method: 5' RACE. The sample was run on an Illumina NovaSeq 6000. TCRdb trimmed public reads at Q25 via fastp, called clones via MiXCR and kept in-frame beta chains. Every entry covers one CDR3 protein and lists the most common genes and DNA from its rows. In this sample the table shows 230,000 or so distinct CDR3 sequences, roughly 3.7% of which occur a single time. The ten largest clones capture 19% of the sample. The intended sense of this specimen's treatment or condition label: live attenuated yellow fever vaccine strain. The starting material was PBMCs, obtained 15 days after the yellow fever booster vaccination. The receptors originated from a young man who received the YFV17D yellow fever vaccine.

This clonotype was seen ten or more times. CDR3 loop: CASSLRIDWGGPTDTQYF. The CDR3 nucleotides are TGTGCCAGCAGCTTAAGGATAGATTGGGGGGGACCCACAGATACGCAGTATTTT. V is TRBV7-2 and J is TRBJ2-3, with 7 bases lining up with TRBD2. The CDR3 is made up of 18 amino acids. Losses at the gene ends were 2 bases for V and 2 bases for J; bases not matched to a gene: 13. CDR1 is SGHTA and CDR2 is FQGNSA in the germline V gene.

This clonotype was picked up many times. V usage is TRBV7-9 and J usage is TRBJ2-1; 8 bases line up with TRBD1. This CDR3 spans 17 amino acids. Germline CDR1 and CDR2: SEHNR and FQNEAQ (reference sequence). V shed 5 bases, J shed 2 bases, and the junction held 11 bases outside the gene matches. The CDR3 region is CASSGETGAVPYNEQFF. CDR3 nucleotide sequence: TGTGCCAGCAGCGGAGAGACAGGGGCTGTCCCCTACAATGAGCAGTTCTTC.

This clonotype was observed many times. The chain is built from TRBV9 and TRBJ2-7; tentatively, D is TRBD2 (6 bases). Germline CDR1 reads SGDLS; CDR2 reads YYNGEE. The CDR3 has 13 amino acids. The V end was cut by 0 bases, the J end by 6 bases, with 10 bases between. CDR3 nucleotides: TGTGCCAGCAGCGTAGGGGGGGACGGCGAGCAGTACTTC. As protein: CASSVGGDGEQYF.

This clonotype was seen a few times. The rearrangement uses TRBV21-1 and TRBJ2-7. TRBV21-1 is labeled a pseudogene. The length of the CDR3 is 16 residues. As DNA, the CDR3 is TGTGCCAGCAGCACTCAACTACCGACACCGTCCTACGAGCAGTACGTC. Translated, it gives CASSTQLPTPSYEQYV.

This chain joins TRBV20-1 and TRBJ1-1; D call uncertain. CDR1 is DFQATT and CDR2 is SNEGSKA in the germline V gene (reference sequence). The CDR3 covers 15 residues. V lost 0 bases, J lost 0 bases, and 11 bases lay in between. CDR3 in amino acids: CSARDPFSMNTEAFF. The CDR3 DNA is TGCAGTGCTAGAGATCCGTTTAGTATGAACACTGAAGCTTTCTTT.

This clonotype showed up many times. The rearrangement uses TRBV20-1 and TRBJ1-6; TRBD1 matches 7 bases. Losses at the gene ends were 7 bases for V and 6 bases for J; bases not matched to a gene: 6. The CDR3 loop spans 13 amino acids. Germline V lookup: CDR1 DFQATT, CDR2 SNEGSKA (reference sequence). The CDR3 loop reads CSGQRDSNSPLHF. Here the CDR3 DNA reads TGCAGTGGGCAACGGGACAGTAATTCACCCCTCCACTTT.

This clonotype was detected many times. The genes are TRBV2 and TRBJ2-7, with TRBD2 as a possible D gene (5 bases). V was clipped by 4 bases and J by 5 bases, with 9 bases between them. The germline V gene encodes CDR1 SNHLY and CDR2 FYNNEI. CDR3 length: 12 amino acids. As DNA, the CDR3 is TGTGCCAGCAGTGTGAGGGTAGACGAGCAGTACTTC. Its protein is CASSVRVDEQYF.

This clonotype showed up many times. V is TRBV11-2 and J is TRBJ2-5; tentative D call: TRBD1 (6 bases). CDR1 SGHAT and CDR2 FQNNGV come from the germline V gene. This CDR3 region has 14 residues. Trimming cost V 5 bases and J 5 bases, with 15 bases left between them. In DNA form, the CDR3 reads TGTGCCAGCAGCGGTGAGACAGGTTGGGAGACCCAGTACTTC. It translates to CASSGETGWETQYF.

The sample holds many counts of this clonotype. The chain employs TRBV5-1 and TRBJ2-1; either TRBD1 or TRBD2 may fit D (6 bases each). The CDR3 contains 15 residues. Trimming took 4 bases from V and 9 from J, leaving 20 bases between them. Germline CDR1 reads SGHRS; CDR2 reads YFSETQ. CDR3 in amino acids: CASSPSGGIRGEQFF. The CDR3 DNA reads as TGCGCCAGCAGCCCTAGTGGGGGGATCAGGGGTGAGCAGTTCTTC.

This clonotype showed up many times. The genes are TRBV7-2 and TRBJ2-5; 7 bases line up with TRBD1. The CDR3 runs 17 residues. The trim removed 2 bases at V and 0 bases at J, leaving 9 bases unmatched. CDR1 and CDR2 from the germline V gene are SGHTA and FQGNSA. The CDR3 bases are TGTGCCAGCAGCTTACTTCGACAGGGAACCTACCAAGAGACCCAGTACTTC. Translation gives CASSLLRQGTYQETQYF.

This clonotype was picked up a small number of times. The genes are TRBV5-4 and TRBJ2-7, with unresolved D. CDR1 and CDR2 (germline): SGHNT, YYREEE (reference sequence). The CDR3 length is 13 residues. Trimming took 2 bases from V and 5 from J, leaving 11 bases between them. This chain's CDR3 is CASSFGRGNEQYF. CDR3 nucleotides: TGTGCCAGCAGCTTCGGACGAGGTAACGAGCAGTACTTC.

This clonotype was seen ten or more times. The J gene is TRBJ2-1, the V gene TRBV29-1; the D is unclear. The CDR3 has 12 amino acids. Trimming removed 6 bases from V and 4 bases from J, with 10 bases in between. Germline assignment: CDR1 SQVTM and CDR2 ANQGSEA. The CDR3 loop is CSVRWKYNEQFF. DNA for the CDR3: TGCAGCGTGCGGTGGAAATACAATGAGCAGTTCTTC.

At least ten counts were recorded for this clonotype. The chain links TRBV5-1 to TRBJ2-3; 8 bases align to TRBD2. The CDR3 loop spans 15 amino acids. Trimming cost V 3 bases and J 2 bases; bases outside gene matches: 5. Germline assignment: CDR1 SGHRS and CDR2 YFSETQ. The CDR3 sequence is CASSSLRGATDTQYF. The CDR3 DNA follows: TGCGCCAGCAGCTCCCTGCGGGGGGCCACAGATACGCAGTATTTT.

This clonotype has ten or more counts. V is TRBV2 and J is TRBJ2-5; the D call may be TRBD1 or TRBD2 (7 bases each). The V end was cut by 2 bases, the J end by 4 bases, with 11 bases between. The CDR3 is 14 residues long. Germline lookup yields CDR1 SNHLY and CDR2 FYNNEI. The CDR3 DNA is TGTGCCAGCAGTGAACAGGGGGAGGGAGAGACCCAGTACTTC. Translation gives CASSEQGEGETQYF.

This clonotype was detected many times. The chain combines TRBV4-1 with TRBJ2-1; 9 nucleotides line up with TRBD2. The CDR3 consists of 15 residues. Losses at the gene ends were 4 bases for V and 5 bases for J; bases not matched to a gene: 6. Per the germline V gene, CDR1 is MGHRA and CDR2 is YSYEKL. CDR3 bases: TGCGCCAGCAGCCCGATAGCGGGGGTAGACAATGAGCAGTTCTTC. Translation gives CASSPIAGVDNEQFF.

This clonotype was detected ten times or more. The chain combines TRBV5-4 with TRBJ1-2, with D tentatively TRBD1 (6 bases). Per the germline V gene, CDR1 is SGHNT and CDR2 is YYREEE (reference sequence). The CDR3 is made up of 16 amino acids. V was trimmed by 0 bases and J by 7 bases, leaving 19 bases between them. The CDR3 loop is CASSLAFNREARGYTF. CDR3 coding DNA: TGTGCCAGCAGCTTGGCCTTTAACAGGGAGGCTCGTGGCTACACCTTC.

Turning to this clonotype: A much more abundant neighbour one base away suggests this may be a read error. The V gene is TRBV20-1, the J gene TRBJ2-7, with D possibly being TRBD2 (6 bases). V lost 4 bases and J lost 2, with 15 bases in between. From germline, CDR1 is DFQATT and CDR2 SNEGSKA (reference sequence). The CDR3 is 14 residues long. Here the CDR3 DNA reads TGCAGTGCTATACCGGGACTGGGTACCTACGAGCAGTACTTC. Protein: CSAIPGLGTYEQYF.

This clonotype was counted ten times or more. The chain couples TRBV5-1 to TRBJ2-3; 11 bases align to TRBD2. Germline V gene sequence: CDR1 SGHRS, CDR2 YFSETQ. This CDR3 is 16 amino acids long. The V and J ends lost 3 bases and 8 bases, in that order; junction bases with no gene match: 11. CDR3 DNA: TGCGCCAGCAGCTGGAATAGCGGGGGGGCCGGTGGTACGCAGTATTTT. Translation: CASSWNSGGAGGTQYF.

This clonotype was counted many times. This chain links TRBV5-1 with TRBJ2-7; D perhaps matches TRBD2 (6 bases). The CDR3 has 14 residues. The germline V and J ends were trimmed by 0 bases and 4 bases, with 11 bases remaining between them. The germline V gene has CDR1 SGHRS and CDR2 YFSETQ. CDR3 sequence: CASSLVRGQYEQYF. CDR3 coding DNA: TGCGCCAGCAGCTTGGTGCGGGGTCAGTACGAGCAGTACTTC. Together with reference TRBV5-1 and TRBJ2-7, the CDR3 gives the full variable domain: KAGVTQTPRYLIKTRGQQVTLSCSPISGHRSVSWYQQTPGQGLQFLFEYFSETQRNKGNFPGRFSGRQFSNSRSEMNVSTLELGDSALYLCASSLVRGQYEQYFGPGTRLTVT.

This clonotype has a handful of counts. The chain couples TRBV5-6 to TRBJ1-1, with D possibly being TRBD1 (6 bases). V lost 1 base and J lost 6, with 13 bases in between. This CDR3 contains 14 residues. In germline, CDR1 is SGHDT, CDR2 YYEEEE. CDR3 region: CASSLYRVFPEAFF. In DNA, the CDR3 is TGTGCCAGCAGCTTGTACAGGGTATTTCCTGAAGCTTTCTTT.

This clonotype occurred many times. V is TRBV7-8 and J is TRBJ2-1; D may be TRBD2 (7 bases). V dropped 3 bases and J dropped 0 bases, with 9 bases sitting between them. The V gene's germline CDR1 is SGHVS and CDR2 FQNEAQ. The CDR3 totals 15 residues. In DNA form, the CDR3 reads TGTGCCAGCAGCTTTCGGGGGGCCTCCTACAATGAGCAGTTCTTC. Translation: CASSFRGASYNEQFF.

Many counts were recorded for this clonotype. In DNA, the CDR3 is TGTGCCAGCAGCGTAGAGTCAAGGGGGTTCGGGGAGACCCAGTACTTC. It yields the protein CASSVESRGFGETQYF. The J gene is TRBJ2-5, the V gene TRBV9; D is possibly TRBD1 (6 bases). The CDR3 length is 16 residues. The ends were cut back, 0 bases at V and 5 bases at J, with 17 bases in the middle. Germline V CDR1 and CDR2: SGDLS, YYNGEE.

This clonotype has a count of ten or more. J is TRBJ2-3 and V is TRBV5-4, with 8 bases aligning to TRBD2. V shed 2 bases, J shed 2 bases, and the junction held 7 bases outside the gene matches. The CDR3 totals 16 residues. From germline, CDR1 is SGHNT and CDR2 YYREEE (reference sequence). CDR3 protein: CASSFRLAKVTDTQYF. In DNA, the CDR3 is TGTGCCAGCAGCTTTCGACTAGCGAAAGTCACAGATACGCAGTATTTT.

This clonotype was counted ten times or more. This CDR3 reads CSAERGAANEKLFF. CDR3 nucleotides: TGCAGTGCAGAGAGGGGGGCGGCTAATGAAAAACTGTTTTTT. The V and J genes are TRBV20-1 and TRBJ1-4, with TRBD1 as a possible D gene (6 bases). The germline V gene encodes CDR1 DFQATT and CDR2 SNEGSKA (reference sequence). V shed 6 bases and J shed 3 bases, with 14 bases lying between them. This CDR3 region has 14 residues.

The table lists this clonotype with many counts. The CDR3 region is CSAQRRSQETQYF. The CDR3 region has the DNA TGCAGCGCGCAGAGGAGGAGCCAAGAGACCCAGTACTTC. The chain combines TRBV29-1 with TRBJ2-5; D may be TRBD2 (5 bases). Deletions cut 7 bases from V and 1 base from J, with 13 bases between. CDR1 and CDR2 (germline): SQVTM, ANQGSEA. CDR3 length: 13 amino acids.

This clonotype has at least ten counts. The V gene is TRBV29-1, the J gene TRBJ1-1, with TRBD1 as a possible D gene (5 bases). Trimming removed 4 bases from V and 3 bases from J, with 18 bases in between. Germline values: CDR1 SQVTM, CDR2 ANQGSEA. This CDR3 region has 15 residues. The CDR3 is CSVVRVRGGDTEAFF. CDR3 bases: TGCAGCGTTGTGAGGGTGCGGGGGGGAGACACTGAAGCTTTCTTT. The variable domain in full, with the rest retrieved from reference TRBV29-1 and TRBJ1-1, is SAVISQKPSRDICQRGTSLTIQCQVDSQVTMMFWYRQQPGQSLTLIATANQGSEATYESGFVIDKFPISRPNLTFSTLTVSNMSPEDSSIYLCSVVRVRGGDTEAFFGQGTRLTVV.

At least ten counts were recorded for this clonotype. The V gene is TRBV7-9, the J gene TRBJ2-7, with a tentative D call TRBD1 (6 bases). The CDR3 spans 16 residues. V was pared by 5 bases and J by 0 bases, with 17 bases between. Germline lookup yields CDR1 SEHNR and CDR2 FQNEAQ (reference sequence). The CDR3 sequence is CASSPGPTGHSYEQYF. The CDR3 DNA follows: TGTGCCAGCAGCCCAGGCCCGACGGGACACTCCTACGAGCAGTACTTC.

In this sample, this clonotype turned up many times. This chain joins TRBV3-1 and TRBJ2-7; the match to TRBD1 covers 9 bases. This CDR3 is built from 19 residues. V was clipped by 4 bases and J by 3 bases; unmatched bases: 19. Germline loops: CDR1 LGHDT, CDR2 YNNKEL (reference sequence). CDR3 in DNA: TGTGCCAGCAGCCCCCGTTTGCGGACAGGGGTTTATCGGGTCTACGAGCAGTACTTC. Amino acids: CASSPRLRTGVYRVYEQYF.

This clonotype was seen many times. The chain couples TRBV5-1 to TRBJ1-2, with D unclear. V lost 0 bases and J lost 4, with 4 bases in between. Germline V gives CDR1 SGHRS, CDR2 YFSETQ. CDR3 length: 12 amino acids. CDR3 region: CASSLATYGYTF. The CDR3 nucleotides are TGCGCCAGCAGCTTGGCGACCTATGGCTACACCTTC. Looking up the rest from reference TRBV5-1 and TRBJ1-2 gives the full variable domain: KAGVTQTPRYLIKTRGQQVTLSCSPISGHRSVSWYQQTPGQGLQFLFEYFSETQRNKGNFPGRFSGRQFSNSRSEMNVSTLELGDSALYLCASSLATYGYTFGSGTRLTVV.

This clonotype occurred many times. V gene TRBV30 combines with J gene TRBJ2-3, with D hard to call. The CDR3 runs to 12 residues. Germline CDR1 GTSNPN, CDR2 SVGIG (reference sequence). V was cut by 0 bases and J by 7 bases, with 8 bases left in between. The CDR3 here is CAWSVSGHTQYF. CDR3 nucleotide sequence: TGTGCCTGGAGTGTTTCCGGGCATACGCAGTATTTT.

This clonotype came up many times. V and J are TRBV7-2 and TRBJ2-4, with TRBD1 matching over 8 bases. Per germline, CDR1 SGHTA and CDR2 FQGNSA. Trimming at V came to 6 bases and at J to 2 bases, leaving 12 bases not matched to a gene. This CDR3 comprises 17 residues. The CDR3 DNA reads as TGTGCCAGCAGTCTTCCTCGGACAGGGACCACCAAAAACATTCAGTACTTC. As protein: CASSLPRTGTTKNIQYF.

This clonotype has a handful of counts. The chain uses TRBV5-4 and TRBJ1-2; the match to TRBD1 covers 8 bases. CDR3 length equals 15 residues. Germline trimming cut 0 bases from V and 8 bases from J; bases unmatched to any gene: 9. CDR1 and CDR2 (germline): SGHNT, YYREEE (reference sequence). Written as DNA, the CDR3 is TGTGCCAGCAGCTTGGGCACGCAGGGGGCTTGGGGCTACACCTTC. Encoded protein: CASSLGTQGAWGYTF.